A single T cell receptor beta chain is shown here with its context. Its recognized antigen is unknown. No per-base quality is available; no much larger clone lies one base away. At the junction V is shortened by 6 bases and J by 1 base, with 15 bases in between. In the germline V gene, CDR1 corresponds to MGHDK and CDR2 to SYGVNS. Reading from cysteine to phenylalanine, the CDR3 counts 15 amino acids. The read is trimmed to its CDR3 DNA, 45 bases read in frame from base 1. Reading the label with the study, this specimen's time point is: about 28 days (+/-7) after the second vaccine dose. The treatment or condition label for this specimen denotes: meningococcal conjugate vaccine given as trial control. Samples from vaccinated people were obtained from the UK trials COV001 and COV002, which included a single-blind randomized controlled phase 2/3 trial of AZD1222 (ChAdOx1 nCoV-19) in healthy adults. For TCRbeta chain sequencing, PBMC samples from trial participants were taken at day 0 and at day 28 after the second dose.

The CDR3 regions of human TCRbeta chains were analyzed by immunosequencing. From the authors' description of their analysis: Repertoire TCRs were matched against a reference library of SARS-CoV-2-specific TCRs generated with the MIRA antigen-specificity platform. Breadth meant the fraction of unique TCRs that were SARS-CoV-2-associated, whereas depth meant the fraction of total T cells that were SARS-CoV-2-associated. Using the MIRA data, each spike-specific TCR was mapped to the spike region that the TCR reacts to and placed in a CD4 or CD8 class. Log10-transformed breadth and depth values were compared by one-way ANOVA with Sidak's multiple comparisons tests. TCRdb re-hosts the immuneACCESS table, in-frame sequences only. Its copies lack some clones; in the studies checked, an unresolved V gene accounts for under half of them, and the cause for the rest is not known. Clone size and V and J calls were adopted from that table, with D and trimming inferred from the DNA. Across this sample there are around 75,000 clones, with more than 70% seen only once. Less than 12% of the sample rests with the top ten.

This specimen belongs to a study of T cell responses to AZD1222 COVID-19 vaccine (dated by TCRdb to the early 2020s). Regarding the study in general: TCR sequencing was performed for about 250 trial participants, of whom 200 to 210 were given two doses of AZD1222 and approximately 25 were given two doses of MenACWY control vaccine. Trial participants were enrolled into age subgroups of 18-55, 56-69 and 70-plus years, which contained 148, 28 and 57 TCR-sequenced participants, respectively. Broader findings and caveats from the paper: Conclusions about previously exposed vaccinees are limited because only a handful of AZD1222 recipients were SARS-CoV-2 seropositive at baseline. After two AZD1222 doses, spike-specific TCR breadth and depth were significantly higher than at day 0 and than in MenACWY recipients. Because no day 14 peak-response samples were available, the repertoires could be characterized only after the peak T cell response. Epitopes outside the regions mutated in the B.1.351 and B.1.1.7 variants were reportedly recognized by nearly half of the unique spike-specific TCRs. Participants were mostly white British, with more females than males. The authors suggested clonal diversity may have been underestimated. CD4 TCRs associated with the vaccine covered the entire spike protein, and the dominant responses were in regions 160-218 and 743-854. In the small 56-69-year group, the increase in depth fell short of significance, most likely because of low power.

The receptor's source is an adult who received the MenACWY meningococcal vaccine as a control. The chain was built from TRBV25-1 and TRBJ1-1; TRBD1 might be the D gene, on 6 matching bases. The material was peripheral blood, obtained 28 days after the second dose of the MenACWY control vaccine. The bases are TGTGCCAGCAGGGAGCGCAGGGGACCGAACACTGAAGCTTTCTTT. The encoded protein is CASRERRGPNTEAFF.